Below are 28 T cell receptor beta chains sequenced from a single sample in a study of blood T cells in healthy people across ages. PCR was performed a second time for about 6 to 12 cycles using a sample-barcoded 5' primer and a J-beta primer mix. MiXCR, run by TCRdb on the 5' RACE reads, gives a single entry per CDR3 protein. The sample carries approximately 1,000,000 distinct CDR3 sequences, 45% recorded once. The sequencing sample was made of blood. These receptors were collected from an older woman in good health.

The chain links TRBV7-2 to TRBJ2-5; no reliable D call. The CDR3 sequence is 16 residues long. V lost 7 bases, J lost 2 bases, and 20 bases lay in between. Germline CDR1 reads SGHTA; CDR2 reads FQGNSA. This CDR3 is CASNFSRLTTQETQYF. DNA for the CDR3: TGTGCCAGCAACTTCAGTCGGCTAACTACGCAAGAGACCCAGTACTTC.

The J gene is TRBJ2-5, the V gene TRBV28; the match to TRBD1 covers 8 bases. The J call could be wrong; TRBJ2-7 is a better fit for the DNA end. CDR1 is MDHEN, CDR2 SYDVKM, per germline. The length of the CDR3 is 15 residues. CDR3: CASSLQRQGRFEQYF. In DNA, the CDR3 is TGTGCCAGCAGTTTACAGCGACAGGGGCGTTTCGAGCAGTACTTC.

The rearrangement links TRBV27 to TRBJ2-5; 7 bases are a match to TRBD2. J gave up 2 bases and V 5 bases, and 5 bases lay outside the gene matches. This CDR3 has 14 residues. Germline V gives CDR1 MNHEY, CDR2 SMNVEV (reference sequence). This CDR3 reads CASSPGLPQETQYF. DNA for the CDR3: TGTGCCAGCAGTCCGGGACTACCGCAAGAGACCCAGTACTTC.

This clonotype was detected only once. The chain combines TRBV5-1 with TRBJ1-1, with TRBD1 matching 7 bases. Trimming cost V 4 bases and J 3 bases; bases outside gene matches: 3. CDR3 length equals 13 residues. The germline V gene encodes CDR1 SGHRS and CDR2 YFSETQ. The DNA of the CDR3 is TGCGCCAGCAGCGCTACAGGGGACACTGAAGCTTTCTTT. Protein: CASSATGDTEAFF.

Written as DNA, the CDR3 is TGTGCCACCCGGACAGAATCCCACGAGCAGTACTTC. Encoded protein: CATRTESHEQYF. The chain employs TRBV27 and TRBJ2-4; maybe TRBD1 (6 bases). The end of the DNA fits TRBJ2-7 better, so the J call may be wrong. Germline lookup yields CDR1 MNHEY and CDR2 SMNVEV (reference sequence). The CDR3 loop spans 12 amino acids.

The rearrangement links TRBV5-5 to TRBJ2-1; TRBD2 matches 7 bases. The CDR3 spans 14 residues. V lost 4 bases and J lost 7; bases outside the gene matches: 8. Germline V gives CDR1 SGHKS, CDR2 YYEKEE (reference sequence). CDR3 in DNA: TGTGCCAGCAGCCAGACTAGCCGGACTAATGAGCAGTTCTTC. Protein: CASSQTSRTNEQFF.

The rearrangement joins TRBV11-2 to TRBJ2-6; 7 positions agree with TRBD2. V lost 1 base, J lost 2 bases, and 14 bases stayed unmatched. Per germline, CDR1 SGHAT and CDR2 FQNNGV. This CDR3 has 20 amino acids. The CDR3 region has the DNA TGTGCCAGCAGCTTAGGTCCCAGCGGGATGGCCGGTACTGGGGCCAACGTCCTGACTTTC. This sequence encodes CASSLGPSGMAGTGANVLTF.

The chain recombines TRBV28 with TRBJ1-3; D gene unclear. Trimming stripped 3 bases from V and 2 bases from J, with 11 bases between. The germline CDR1 and CDR2 sequences are MDHEN and SYDVKM. CDR3 length: 15 amino acids. This CDR3 is CASSLEPEAGNTIYF. The DNA for the CDR3 is TGTGCCAGCAGTTTGGAGCCGGAAGCTGGAAACACCATATATTTT.

This chain joins TRBV3-1 and TRBJ1-2, with unresolved D. This CDR3 region has 15 residues. Germline loops: CDR1 LGHDT, CDR2 YNNKEL (reference sequence). V dropped 0 bases and J dropped 7 bases, with 15 bases sitting between them. The CDR3 nucleotides are TGTGCCAGCAGCCAAGATCTAGCGGCGGTAGCTGGCTACACCTTC. The encoded protein is CASSQDLAAVAGYTF.

Notes on this clonotype: Compared with germline, one end of the junction differs, possibly owing to a read error. The chain recombines TRBV9 with TRBJ2-6, with D maybe TRBD1 (5 bases). Germline-derived CDR1 and CDR2 are SGDLS and YYNGEE. The CDR3 consists of 13 residues. The CDR3 loop reads CASDRPGADVLTF. For the CDR3, the DNA is TGTGCCAGCGATCGACCTGGGGCCGACGTCCTGACTTTC.

The chain recombines TRBV20-1 with TRBJ1-4, with D hard to call. V lost 3 bases and J lost 1, with 6 bases in between. The germline V gene has CDR1 DFQATT and CDR2 SNEGSKA (reference sequence). The length of the CDR3 is 13 residues. CDR3 in DNA: TGCAGTGCTAGTCCGCAAACTAATGAAAAACTGTTTTTT. Translation gives CSASPQTNEKLFF.

J is TRBJ2-3 and V is TRBV20-1; 7 bases match TRBD2. There are 13 residues in the CDR3. V shed 4 bases and J 0 bases; nucleotides not matched to a gene: 1. Germline V CDR1 and CDR2: DFQATT, SNEGSKA (reference sequence). CDR3 coding DNA: TGCAGTGCTACCGGGGGGAGCACAGATACGCAGTATTTT. Translating it yields CSATGGSTDTQYF.

V is TRBV20-1 and J is TRBJ1-2; D may be TRBD1 (5 bases). Trimming removed 0 bases at V and 6 bases at J, with 20 bases between. The CDR3 loop spans 16 amino acids. The germline V gene has CDR1 DFQATT and CDR2 SNEGSKA (reference sequence). CDR3 residues: CSARDHSGARFDGYTF. CDR3 DNA: TGCAGTGCTAGAGATCATTCCGGGGCCAGGTTTGATGGCTACACCTTC.

The V and J genes are TRBV2 and TRBJ2-3; 10 bases are a match to TRBD1. V was pared by 6 bases and J by 4 bases, with 7 bases of the junction left unmatched. CDR1 SNHLY and CDR2 FYNNEI come from the germline V gene. The CDR3 has 15 amino acids. The CDR3 spells CASREGQGMADTQYF. DNA for the CDR3: TGTGCCAGCAGGGAGGGACAGGGGATGGCAGATACGCAGTATTTT.

The chain uses TRBV27 and TRBJ2-1; 7 bases match TRBD1. The germline V gene has CDR1 MNHEY and CDR2 SMNVEV (reference sequence). The J segment lost 4 bases and the V segment lost 3 bases, leaving 6 bases of the junction unmatched. There are 15 residues in the CDR3. CDR3 DNA: TGTGCCAGCAGTTTGGAGACAGGGTTTTACAATGAGCAGTTCTTC. Translation gives CASSLETGFYNEQFF.

The rearrangement links TRBV30 to TRBJ1-1; TRBD1 aligns across 7 bases. The junction had 2 bases not matched to a gene; V was cut back by 4 bases and J by 0 bases. This CDR3 comprises 13 residues. Germline V gene sequence: CDR1 GTSNPN, CDR2 SVGIG (reference sequence). The CDR3 bases are TGTGCCTGGAAGACAGGGTTGAACACTGAAGCTTTCTTT. Its translation: CAWKTGLNTEAFF.

This chain connects TRBV28 to TRBJ2-7; D gene uncertain. This CDR3 has 11 amino acids. V lost 7 bases and J 3 bases, leaving 7 bases between the germline ends. Germline V gene lookup returns CDR1 MDHEN and CDR2 SYDVKM. The CDR3: CASNQNYEQYF. The CDR3, as DNA: TGTGCCAGCAATCAGAACTACGAGCAGTACTTC.

This clonotype was recorded once. The chain uses TRBV25-1 and TRBJ2-2; D remains unclear. V was clipped by 6 bases and J by 6 bases, with 14 bases between them. Germline CDR1 is MGHDK and CDR2 is SYGVNS. This CDR3 has 14 amino acids. CDR3 sequence (DNA): TGTGCCAGCAGCCGCTGGGCAGTCGCCGGGGAGCTGTTTTTT. Protein: CASSRWAVAGELFF.

The sample holds a few counts of this clonotype. This sequence joins TRBV20-1 and TRBJ2-1, with 8 nucleotides matching TRBD2. J lost 9 bases, V lost 6 bases, and 16 bases had no gene match. In germline, CDR1 is DFQATT, CDR2 SNEGSKA (reference sequence). This CDR3 region has 15 residues. The CDR3 reads CSAKRTSKGYGEQFF. The CDR3 region has the DNA TGCAGTGCAAAAAGGACTAGCAAGGGCTACGGTGAGCAGTTCTTC.

This clonotype came up once. The genes are TRBV28 and TRBJ1-5; 7 positions agree with TRBD1. This CDR3 is 15 amino acids long. V lost 6 bases, J lost 0 bases, and 5 bases stayed unmatched. Germline V lookup: CDR1 MDHEN, CDR2 SYDVKM. CDR3 in amino acids: CASRLDRVSNQPQHF. The CDR3 DNA sequence: TGTGCCAGCAGACTCGACAGGGTTAGCAATCAGCCCCAGCATTTT.

This chain connects TRBV4-1 to TRBJ2-3; perhaps TRBD2 as D (5 bases). The CDR3 loop spans 16 amino acids. Looked up from germline, CDR1 is MGHRA and CDR2 is YSYEKL. Trimming removed 0 bases at V and 0 bases at J, with 10 bases between. The CDR3 region is CASSQDRASSTDTQYF. The CDR3 DNA is TGCGCCAGCAGCCAAGATAGGGCTAGCAGCACAGATACGCAGTATTTT.

The rearrangement uses TRBV28 and TRBJ2-7; D ambiguous. V shed 5 bases and J shed 2 bases, with 16 bases lying between them. The CDR3 has 15 amino acids. The germline V gene has CDR1 MDHEN and CDR2 SYDVKM. CDR3 nucleotide sequence: TGTGCCAGCAGTCCCCGGTCGCGGCGGACCTACGAGCAGTACTTC. Translation: CASSPRSRRTYEQYF.

V gene TRBV30 combines with J gene TRBJ2-1; D unresolved. This CDR3 region has 13 residues. Germline V lookup: CDR1 GTSNPN, CDR2 SVGIG (reference sequence). Trimming took 0 bases from V and 0 from J, leaving 3 bases between them. The CDR3 DNA reads TGTGCCTGGAGTGTAGACTCCTACAATGAGCAGTTCTTC. Amino acid sequence: CAWSVDSYNEQFF.

This clonotype has only a few counts. The chain links TRBV28 to TRBJ2-3; D is unclear. CDR1 MDHEN and CDR2 SYDVKM come from the germline V gene. The V gene lost 2 bases and the J gene lost 2 bases, with 11 bases spanning the gap. This CDR3 has 15 amino acids. The CDR3 sequence: CASSLIRASTDTQYF. For the CDR3, the DNA is TGTGCCAGCAGTTTAATTCGGGCCTCCACAGATACGCAGTATTTT.

This chain joins TRBV6-1 and TRBJ1-5; D unresolved. The CDR3 is 14 amino acids. Trimming removed 8 bases at V and 0 bases at J, with 11 bases between. In germline, CDR1 is MNHNS, CDR2 SASEGT. CDR3 DNA sequence: TGTGCCAGCGAGGACCGCTATAGCAATCAGCCCCAGCATTTT. Protein product: CASEDRYSNQPQHF.

This clonotype was detected a few times. The chain has TRBV20-1 and TRBJ1-6; weak D call: TRBD1 (5 bases). Germline-derived CDR1 and CDR2 are DFQATT and SNEGSKA (reference sequence). This CDR3 has 13 residues. V was clipped by 2 bases and J by 5 bases, with 7 bases between them. The DNA for the CDR3 is TGCAGTGCTAGATGGGGACATAATTCACCCCTCCACTTT. Protein sequence: CSARWGHNSPLHF.

This clonotype has ten or more counts. The J gene is TRBJ2-7, the V gene TRBV12-3 or TRBV12-4; D is perhaps TRBD1 (5 bases). V was trimmed by 1 base and J by 6 bases, leaving 13 bases between them. CDR3 size: 14 residues. CDR3 residues: CASSLGLPRGEQYF. The CDR3 coding sequence is TGTGCCAGCAGTTTAGGCCTGCCAAGGGGCGAGCAGTACTTC.

The rearrangement uses TRBV20-1 and TRBJ2-3; D is unresolved. V was shortened by 0 bases and J by 3 bases, with 13 bases between the two germline ends. This CDR3 is built from 15 residues. Germline V gene data show CDR1 as DFQATT and CDR2 as SNEGSKA (reference sequence). The CDR3 DNA sequence: TGCAGTGCTAGAGATTTTAAGCCGGTAACAGATACGCAGTATTTT. The encoded protein is CSARDFKPVTDTQYF.